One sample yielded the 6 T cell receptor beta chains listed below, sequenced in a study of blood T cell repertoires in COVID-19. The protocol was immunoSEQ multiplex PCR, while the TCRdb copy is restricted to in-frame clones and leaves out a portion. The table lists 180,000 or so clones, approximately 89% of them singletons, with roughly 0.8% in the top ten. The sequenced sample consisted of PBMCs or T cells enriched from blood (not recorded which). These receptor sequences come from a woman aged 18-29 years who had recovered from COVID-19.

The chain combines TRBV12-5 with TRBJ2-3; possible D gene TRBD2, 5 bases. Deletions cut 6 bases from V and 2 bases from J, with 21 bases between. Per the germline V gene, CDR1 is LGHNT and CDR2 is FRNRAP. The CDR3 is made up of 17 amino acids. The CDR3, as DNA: TGTGCTAGTGGGGCCCCCGTGAGGGCCCTATCCACAGATACGCAGTATTTT. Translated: CASGAPVRALSTDTQYF.

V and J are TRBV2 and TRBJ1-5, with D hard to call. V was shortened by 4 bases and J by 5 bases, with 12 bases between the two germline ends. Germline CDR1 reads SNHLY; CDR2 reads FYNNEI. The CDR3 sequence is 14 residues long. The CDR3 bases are TGTGCCAGCAGTGTGTTACCAGGCTATCAGCCCCAGCATTTT. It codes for CASSVLPGYQPQHF.

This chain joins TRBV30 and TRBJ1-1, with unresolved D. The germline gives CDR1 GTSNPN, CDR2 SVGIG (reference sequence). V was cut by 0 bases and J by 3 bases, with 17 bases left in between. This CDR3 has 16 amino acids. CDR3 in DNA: TGTGCCTGGAGTGTAACCCGGGTGGGTATGGACACTGAAGCTTTCTTT. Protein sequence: CAWSVTRVGMDTEAFF.

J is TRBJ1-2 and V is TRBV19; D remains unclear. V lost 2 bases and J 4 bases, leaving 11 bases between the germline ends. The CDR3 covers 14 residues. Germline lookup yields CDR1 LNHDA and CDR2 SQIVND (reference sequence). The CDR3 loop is CASSIRQAVYGYTF. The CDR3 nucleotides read TGTGCCAGTAGTATACGGCAGGCAGTCTATGGCTACACCTTC.

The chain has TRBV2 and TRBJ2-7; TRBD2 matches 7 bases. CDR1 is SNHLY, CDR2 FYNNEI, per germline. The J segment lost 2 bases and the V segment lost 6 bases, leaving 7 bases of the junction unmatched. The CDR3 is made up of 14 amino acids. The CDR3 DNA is TGTGCCAGCAGGGATGGGGGGGAGACCTACGAGCAGTACTTC. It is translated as CASRDGGETYEQYF.

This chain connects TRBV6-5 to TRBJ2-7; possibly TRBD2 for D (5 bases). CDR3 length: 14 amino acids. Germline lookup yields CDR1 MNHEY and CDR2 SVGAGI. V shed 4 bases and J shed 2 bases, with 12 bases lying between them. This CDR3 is CASSSGGIPYEQYF. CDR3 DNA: TGTGCCAGCAGTTCCGGAGGAATCCCCTACGAGCAGTACTTC.